This TCR beta chain was captured in a study of shared clonotypes between healthy human individuals. Study-level background: Each donor's CD4 naive and CD4 memory cells filled three plates apiece, CD8 naive two, and CD8 memory one. Points from the study as a whole: Several donors shared 4.5% to 6.5% of their naive CD4 clonotypes.

With regard to this clone: What it recognizes is unknown.

Repertoires were generated with immunoSEQ multiplex PCR, while TCRdb's copy carries only in-frame clones and drops some. Of hundreds of thousands of clones detected, around 96% appear once; the ten largest clones hold about 0.22%. The germline V gene encodes CDR1 SGHTA and CDR2 FQGTGA. Trimming removed 5 bases at V and 10 bases at J, with 15 bases between. The CDR3 is 13 residues long. Terminally differentiated effector memory CD45RA+ cells were excluded from the naive CD8 cells, which were CD45RO-negative and positively selected for CCR7. The specimen sequenced was naive CD8+ T cells sorted from blood. The origin of this receptor is a man aged 25 to 40 in good health. The J gene is TRBJ2-1, the V gene TRBV7-3; D remains ambiguous. The CDR3 loop reads CASSQTGAEEQFF. Here the CDR3 DNA reads TGTGCCAGCAGCCAGACGGGCGCCGAAGAGCAGTTCTTC. Variable domain in full (rest from reference TRBV7-3 and TRBJ2-1): GAGVSQTPSNKVTEKGKYVELRCDPISGHTALYWYRQSLGQGPEFLIYFQGTGAADDSGLPNDRFFAVRPEGSVSTLKIQRTERGDSAVYLCASSQTGAEEQFFGPGTRLTVL.